A single sample is the source of the 17 T cell receptor beta chains below, sequenced in a study of human T cells and chemical hapten exposure. Specified time point: patch test 3, about 24 weeks after DPC sensitization. Treatment specified: therapeutic diphenylcyclopropenone sensitization with weekly scalp DPC. TCRdb re-derived calls from the RACE reads in MiXCR, one entry per CDR3 protein. The sample lists 100,000 or so distinct CDR3 sequences; approximately 36% were seen once. The specimen comprised whole blood, sampled in connection with sensitization to the hapten diphenylcyclopropenone (DPC). The receptor source for this set is a man between 35 and 55 years old with alopecia areata. Some clones in this sample may be carry-over from other donors' samples.

V usage is TRBV12-3 or TRBV12-4 and J usage is TRBJ2-1, with 11 bases identical to TRBD2. This CDR3 is built from 15 residues. Germline trimming cut 5 bases from V and 5 bases from J; bases unmatched to any gene: 5. The CDR3 region has the DNA TGTGCCAGCAGTATACTAGCGGGAGCCGACAATGAGCAGTTCTTC. This codes for CASSILAGADNEQFF.

The chain is built from TRBV4-1 and TRBJ2-5; TRBD2 matches 15 bases. The germline V gene has CDR1 MGHRA and CDR2 YSYEKL. Germline trimming cut 0 bases from V and 2 bases from J; bases unmatched to any gene: 7. The length of the CDR3 is 19 residues. CDR3 loop: CASSQEWAGLAGGQETQYF. DNA for the CDR3: TGCGCCAGCAGCCAAGAATGGGCGGGACTAGCGGGAGGACAAGAGACCCAGTACTTC.

The chain has TRBV30 and TRBJ2-5; the match to TRBD2 covers 10 bases. Germline V CDR1 and CDR2: GTSNPN, SVGIG (reference sequence). V was clipped by 4 bases and J by 5 bases; unmatched bases: 7. CDR3 length: 14 residues. The CDR3 spells CAWTSGSVRETQYF. The CDR3, as DNA: TGTGCCTGGACTAGCGGGAGTGTCCGTGAGACCCAGTACTTC.

The V call is TRBV15, the J call TRBJ2-3; weak D call: TRBD1 (6 bases). The CDR3 runs 13 residues. CDR1 LNHNV and CDR2 YYDKDF come from the germline V gene (reference sequence). V was trimmed by 11 bases and J by 8 bases, leaving 20 bases between them. CDR3 protein: CASQWGTQGTQYF. Here the CDR3 DNA reads TGTGCCTCACAATGGGGGACACAAGGTACGCAGTATTTT.

V is TRBV12-3 or TRBV12-4 and J is TRBJ1-5, with D possibly TRBD1 on 6 matching bases. The length of the CDR3 is 17 residues. V lost 2 bases, J lost 7 bases, and 21 bases lay in between. The CDR3 nucleotides read TGTGCCAGCAGTTTAAACCCGACTGGCAGGGGAGGGCAGCCCCAGCATTTT. Its translation is CASSLNPTGRGGQPQHF.

This clonotype was observed a single time. Just one base apart from a much larger clone, this may be a read error. CDR3 nucleotides: TGTGCCAGCAGCTTAGTCTCAGGGACAACTATTGAAAAACTGTTTTTT. Translation gives CASSLVSGTTIEKLFF. The chain is built from TRBV7-9 and TRBJ1-4; a possible D gene is TRBD1 (6 bases). CDR1 is SEHNR, CDR2 FQNEAQ, per germline (reference sequence). The CDR3 runs 16 residues.

V gene TRBV12-3 or TRBV12-4 combines with J gene TRBJ1-1; D possibly corresponds to TRBD1 (6 bases). The CDR3 totals 14 residues. V dropped 3 bases and J dropped 11 bases, with 19 bases sitting between them. The CDR3 nucleotides are TGTGCCAGCAGTTTGGAGGGGGTCCGTCGTGTCGCTTTCTTT. Translation: CASSLEGVRRVAFF.

The genes are TRBV21-1 and TRBJ2-3; TRBD2, the D gene given by the table, was not confirmed from the DNA. TRBV21-1 is annotated as a pseudogene. The CDR3 length is 17 residues. This CDR3 reads CASSKGGLAGAADTQYF. CDR3 DNA: TGTGCCAGCAGCAAAGGGGGACTAGCGGGAGCGGCGGATACGCAGTATTTT.

This clonotype was picked up many times. The rearrangement links TRBV5-4 to TRBJ2-3; no firm D call. With 0 bases removed from V and 3 bases from J, the gap between germline ends came to 2 bases. The length of the CDR3 is 12 residues. Germline loops: CDR1 SGHNT, CDR2 YYREEE (reference sequence). In DNA form, the CDR3 reads TGTGCCAGCAGCTTGGCTACAGATACGCAGTATTTT. Translating gives CASSLATDTQYF.

V is TRBV7-2 and J is TRBJ2-3, with D possibly being TRBD2 (6 bases). V was pared by 1 base and J by 4 bases, with 12 bases between. CDR1 and CDR2 (germline): SGHTA, FQGNSA. The CDR3 has 15 residues. CDR3 in amino acids: CASSLEWDFSDTQYF. The CDR3 nucleotides are TGTGCCAGCAGCTTAGAGTGGGACTTCTCAGATACGCAGTATTTT.

CDR3 sequence (DNA): TGCGCCAGCAGCCAAGATCTGGGGGCTCCCAATCAGCCCCAGCATTTT. Its protein is CASSQDLGAPNQPQHF. V is TRBV4-1 and J is TRBJ1-5; weak D call: TRBD1 (6 bases). CDR1 and CDR2 from the germline V gene are MGHRA and YSYEKL. Trimming cost V 0 bases and J 3 bases, with 12 bases left between them. The CDR3 is 16 amino acids.

The rearrangement uses TRBV7-2 and TRBJ2-4; D is unresolved. Germline CDR1 reads SGHTA; CDR2 reads FQGNSA. There are 18 residues in the CDR3. V lost 2 bases and J lost 0, with 17 bases in between. The CDR3, as DNA: TGTGCCAGCAGCTTATGGCCCCTTACAACTCTAGCCAAAAACATTCAGTACTTC. This translates into CASSLWPLTTLAKNIQYF.

This chain uses TRBV28 with TRBJ1-4; 8 nucleotides match TRBD1. The V and J ends lost 4 bases and 7 bases, in that order; junction bases with no gene match: 11. The CDR3 contains 16 residues. Germline CDR1 and CDR2: MDHEN and SYDVKM. CDR3 sequence: CASSSVAGGASEKLFF. The CDR3 coding sequence is TGTGCCAGCAGTTCTGTGGCAGGGGGCGCAAGTGAAAAACTGTTTTTT.

This chain links TRBV12-3 or TRBV12-4 with TRBJ2-3, with TRBD2 matching 7 bases. CDR3 length: 14 amino acids. Trimming at V came to 4 bases and at J to 1 base, leaving 2 bases not matched to a gene. The CDR3 is CASSWGGGTDTQYF. DNA of the CDR3: TGTGCCAGCAGTTGGGGGGGGGGCACAGATACGCAGTATTTT.

J is TRBJ1-5 and V is TRBV6-5; 8 nucleotides align to TRBD1. V dropped 5 bases and J dropped 7; count of bases not matched to a gene: 4. This CDR3 comprises 13 residues. The germline gives CDR1 MNHEY, CDR2 SVGAGI. DNA of the CDR3: TGTGCCAGCAGTACCGACAGGGGCCAGCCCCAGCATTTT. As protein: CASSTDRGQPQHF.

The DNA of the CDR3 is TGCGCCAGCAGCTTGGTCCAGGGTCTCTACAATGAGCAGTTCTTC. Its protein is CASSLVQGLYNEQFF. The chain recombines TRBV5-1 with TRBJ2-1; D possibly corresponds to TRBD1 (5 bases). CDR1 and CDR2 from the germline V gene are SGHRS and YFSETQ. The CDR3 is made up of 15 amino acids. The V end lost 0 bases, the J end lost 3 bases, and 10 bases lay between the germline ends.

The gene calls are TRBV6-2 or TRBV6-3 and TRBJ2-2; TRBD2 might be the D (6 bases). Trimming stripped 6 bases from V and 2 bases from J, with 10 bases between. The CDR3 runs 14 residues. Germline V CDR1 and CDR2: MNHEY, SVGEGT. CDR3 nucleotide sequence: TGTGCCAGCAGGCGGGACGGAAACACCGGGGAGCTGTTTTTT. Translating it yields CASRRDGNTGELFF.